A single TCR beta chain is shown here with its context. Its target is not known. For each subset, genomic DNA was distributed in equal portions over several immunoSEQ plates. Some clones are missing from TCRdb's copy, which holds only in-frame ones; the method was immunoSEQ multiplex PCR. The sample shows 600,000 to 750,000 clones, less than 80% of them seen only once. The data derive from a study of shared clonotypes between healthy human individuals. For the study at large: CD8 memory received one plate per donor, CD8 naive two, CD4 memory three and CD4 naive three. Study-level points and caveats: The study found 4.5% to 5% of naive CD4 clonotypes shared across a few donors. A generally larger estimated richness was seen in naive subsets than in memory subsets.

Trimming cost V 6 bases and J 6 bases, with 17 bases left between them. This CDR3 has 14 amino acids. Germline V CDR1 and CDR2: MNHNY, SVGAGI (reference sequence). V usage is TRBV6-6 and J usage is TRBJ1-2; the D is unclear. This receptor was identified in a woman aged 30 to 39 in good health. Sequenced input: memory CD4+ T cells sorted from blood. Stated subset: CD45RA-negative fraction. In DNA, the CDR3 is TGTGCCAGCAGCCCAACCGGGCAGTTTGATGGCTACACCTTC. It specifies CASSPTGQFDGYTF.